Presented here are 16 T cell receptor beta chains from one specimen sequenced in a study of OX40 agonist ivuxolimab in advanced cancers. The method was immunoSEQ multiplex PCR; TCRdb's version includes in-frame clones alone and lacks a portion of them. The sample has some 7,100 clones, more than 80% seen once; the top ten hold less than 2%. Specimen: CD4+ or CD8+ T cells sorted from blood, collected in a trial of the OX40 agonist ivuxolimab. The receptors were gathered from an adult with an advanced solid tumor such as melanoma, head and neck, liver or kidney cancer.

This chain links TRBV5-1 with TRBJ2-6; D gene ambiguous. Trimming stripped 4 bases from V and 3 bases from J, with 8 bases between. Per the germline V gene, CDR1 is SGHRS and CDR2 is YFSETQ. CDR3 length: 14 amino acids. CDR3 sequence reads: CASSLRSGANVLTF. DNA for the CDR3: TGCGCCAGCAGCCTTCGAAGTGGGGCCAACGTCCTGACTTTC.

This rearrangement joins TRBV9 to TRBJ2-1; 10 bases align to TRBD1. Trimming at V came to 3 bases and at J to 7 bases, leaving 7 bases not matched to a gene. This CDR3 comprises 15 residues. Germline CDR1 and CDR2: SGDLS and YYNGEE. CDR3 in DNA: TGTGCCAGCAGCGGTTCCGGGACAGGGGTAAATGAGCAGTTCTTC. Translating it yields CASSGSGTGVNEQFF. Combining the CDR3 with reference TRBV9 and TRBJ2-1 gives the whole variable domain DSGVTQTPKHLITATGQRVTLRCSPRSGDLSVYWYQQSLDQGLQFLIQYYNGEERAKGNILERFSAQQFPDLHSELNLSSLELGDSALYFCASSGSGTGVNEQFFGPGTRLTVL.

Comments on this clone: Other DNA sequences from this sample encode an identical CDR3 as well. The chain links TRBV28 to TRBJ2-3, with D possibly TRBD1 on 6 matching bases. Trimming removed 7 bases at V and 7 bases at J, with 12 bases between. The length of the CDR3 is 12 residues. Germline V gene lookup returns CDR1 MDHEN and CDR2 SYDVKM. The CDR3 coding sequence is TGTGCCAGCACGGACAGTCACAATACGCAGTATTTT. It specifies CASTDSHNTQYF.

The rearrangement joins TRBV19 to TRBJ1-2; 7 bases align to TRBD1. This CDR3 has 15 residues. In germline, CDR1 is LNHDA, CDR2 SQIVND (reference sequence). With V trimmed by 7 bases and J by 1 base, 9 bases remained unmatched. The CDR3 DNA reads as TGTGCCAGTACCAACCAAGGGGGCAATAACTATGGCTACACCTTC. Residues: CASTNQGGNNYGYTF. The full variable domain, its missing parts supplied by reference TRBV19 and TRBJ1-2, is DGGITQSPKYLFRKEGQNVTLSCEQNLNHDAMYWYRQDPGQGLRLIYYSQIVNDFQKGDIAEGYSVSREKKESFPLTVTSAQKNPTAFYLCASTNQGGNNYGYTFGSGTRLTVV.

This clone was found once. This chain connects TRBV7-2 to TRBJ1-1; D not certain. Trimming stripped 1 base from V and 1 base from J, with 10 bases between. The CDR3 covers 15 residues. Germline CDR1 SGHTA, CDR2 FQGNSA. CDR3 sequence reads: CASSLVKDGNTEAFF. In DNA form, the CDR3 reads TGTGCCAGCAGCTTAGTGAAGGACGGGAACACTGAAGCTTTCTTT.

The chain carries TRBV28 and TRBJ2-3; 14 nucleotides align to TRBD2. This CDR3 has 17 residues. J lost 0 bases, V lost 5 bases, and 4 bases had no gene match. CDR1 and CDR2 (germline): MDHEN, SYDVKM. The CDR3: CASSRGTSGGSTDTQYF. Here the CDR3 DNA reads TGTGCCAGCAGTAGGGGGACTAGCGGGGGAAGCACAGATACGCAGTATTTT.

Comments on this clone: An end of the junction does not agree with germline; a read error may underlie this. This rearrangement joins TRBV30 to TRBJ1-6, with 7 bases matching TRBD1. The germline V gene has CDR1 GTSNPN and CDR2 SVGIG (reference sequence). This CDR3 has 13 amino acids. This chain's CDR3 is CASTGQENSPPHF. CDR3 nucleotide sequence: TGTGCCTCCACCGGACAGGAAAATTCACCCCCCCACTTT.

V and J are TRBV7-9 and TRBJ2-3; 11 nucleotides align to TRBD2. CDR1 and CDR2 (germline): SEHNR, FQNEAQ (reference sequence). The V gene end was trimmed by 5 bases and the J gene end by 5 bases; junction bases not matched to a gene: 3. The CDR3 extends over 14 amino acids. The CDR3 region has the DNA TGTGCCAGCAGCCCCGGGACTAGCGGAGATACGCAGTATTTT. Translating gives CASSPGTSGDTQYF. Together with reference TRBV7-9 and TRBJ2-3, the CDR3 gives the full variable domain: DTGVSQNPRHKITKRGQNVTFRCDPISEHNRLYWYRQTLGQGPEFLTYFQNEAQLEKSRLLSDRFSAERPKGSFSTLEIQRTEQGDSAMYLCASSPGTSGDTQYFGPGTRLTVL.

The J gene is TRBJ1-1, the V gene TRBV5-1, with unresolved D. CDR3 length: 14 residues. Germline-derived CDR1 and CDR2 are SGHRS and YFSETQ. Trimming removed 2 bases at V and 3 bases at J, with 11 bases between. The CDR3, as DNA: TGCGCCAGCAGCTTCTCCCCAGCAGACACTGAAGCTTTCTTT. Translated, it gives CASSFSPADTEAFF.

In nucleotides, the CDR3 is TGTGCCAGCAGTCCAGGGGGGGTCGGCTATGGCTACACCTTC. It encodes CASSPGGVGYGYTF. The rearrangement uses TRBV27 and TRBJ1-2, with TRBD1 matching 7 bases. The CDR3 runs 14 residues. V dropped 5 bases and J dropped 4; count of bases not matched to a gene: 7. Germline V gene data show CDR1 as MNHEY and CDR2 as SMNVEV (reference sequence).

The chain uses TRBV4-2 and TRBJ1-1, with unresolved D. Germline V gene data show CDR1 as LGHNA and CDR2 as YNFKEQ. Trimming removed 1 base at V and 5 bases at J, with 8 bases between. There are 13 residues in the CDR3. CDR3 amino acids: CASSQALATEAFF. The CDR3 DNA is TGTGCCAGCAGCCAAGCACTGGCGACTGAAGCTTTCTTT.

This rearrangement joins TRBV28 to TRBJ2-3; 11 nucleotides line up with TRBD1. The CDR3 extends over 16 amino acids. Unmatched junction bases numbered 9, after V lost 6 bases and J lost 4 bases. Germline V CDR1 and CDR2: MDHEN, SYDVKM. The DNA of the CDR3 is TGTGCCAGCAGACAGGGGACAGGGGGTAGGCCAGATACGCAGTATTTT. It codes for CASRQGTGGRPDTQYF.

The CDR3 loop reads CASSLVPGNTGELFF. The DNA of the CDR3 is TGTGCCAGCAGCTTAGTTCCAGGGAACACCGGGGAGCTGTTTTTT. The chain links TRBV7-2 to TRBJ2-2; unclear D gene. CDR1 SGHTA and CDR2 FQGNSA come from the germline V gene. The CDR3 totals 15 residues. The V gene lost 1 base and the J gene lost 1 base, with 7 bases spanning the gap.

The CDR3 nucleotides are TGTGCCAGCAGCCAGGGAAACTACAATGAGCAGTTCTTC. This encodes CASSQGNYNEQFF. The chain employs TRBV7-3 and TRBJ2-1; weak D call: TRBD1 (5 bases). V was trimmed by 5 bases and J by 3 bases, leaving 8 bases between them. CDR1 SGHTA and CDR2 FQGTGA come from the germline V gene. This CDR3 is 13 amino acids long.

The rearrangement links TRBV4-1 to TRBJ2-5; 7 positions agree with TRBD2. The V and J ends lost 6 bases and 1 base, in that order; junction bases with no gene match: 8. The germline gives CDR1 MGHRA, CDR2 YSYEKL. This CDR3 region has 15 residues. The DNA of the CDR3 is TGCGCCAGCAGTTCCAGCGGGGCGACCCAAGAGACCCAGTACTTC. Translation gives CASSSSGATQETQYF.

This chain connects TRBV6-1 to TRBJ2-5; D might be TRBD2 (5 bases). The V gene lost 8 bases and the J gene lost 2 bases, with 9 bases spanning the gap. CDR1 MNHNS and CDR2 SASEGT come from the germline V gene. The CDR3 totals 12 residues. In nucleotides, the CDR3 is TGTGCCAGCCGGGGTCCTCAAGAGACCCAGTACTTC. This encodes CASRGPQETQYF.